The 21 T cell receptor beta chains below come from one sample, sequenced in a study of blood T cells in healthy people across ages. PCR was performed a second time for about 7 to 12 cycles using a sample-barcoded 5' primer and a J-beta primer mix. MiXCR was run by TCRdb on the 5' RACE reads, yielding one entry per CDR3 protein. The sample has about 1.8 million distinct CDR3 sequences; around 48% are singletons. What was sequenced was blood. All receptors come from a woman aged 40 to 50 in good health.

This chain links TRBV4-2 with TRBJ2-3, with D hard to call. Germline values: CDR1 LGHNA, CDR2 YNFKEQ. The CDR3 consists of 11 residues. The ends were cut back, 2 bases at V and 10 bases at J, with 7 bases in the middle. The CDR3 DNA reads TGTGCCAGCAGCCAAAGCTCCGCGCAGTATTTT. This translates into CASSQSSAQYF.

This chain joins TRBV5-1 and TRBJ2-3; D gene ambiguous. Germline loops: CDR1 SGHRS, CDR2 YFSETQ. V lost 7 bases and J 4 bases, leaving 13 bases between the germline ends. There are 13 residues in the CDR3. This CDR3 is CASSGRKADTQYF. The CDR3 nucleotides read TGCGCCAGCTCTGGCAGAAAGGCAGATACGCAGTATTTT.

A note on this clonotype: Without the conserved terminal phenylalanine or tryptophan, this CDR3 likely stems from a read error. The chain couples TRBV25-1 to TRBJ1-2, with 7 bases fitting TRBD1. Germline assignment: CDR1 MGHDK and CDR2 SYGVNS. The CDR3 length is 18 residues. The V gene end was trimmed by 8 bases and the J gene end by 4 bases; junction bases not matched to a gene: 22. CDR3 coding DNA: TGTGCCAGCGGTGGAACCCGGACAGGTATCTACTCTAGCTATGGCTACACCTTA. It specifies CASGGTRTGIYSSYGYTL.

The chain recombines TRBV2 with TRBJ2-5; no definite D call. Germline values: CDR1 SNHLY, CDR2 FYNNEI. The CDR3 is made up of 12 amino acids. Trimming cost V 4 bases and J 5 bases, with 8 bases left between them. The CDR3: CASSGAMETQYF. The CDR3 region has the DNA TGTGCCAGCAGTGGGGCGATGGAGACCCAGTACTTC.

This clonotype appeared a few times. The chain is built from TRBV7-9 and TRBJ1-2; D perhaps matches TRBD1 (5 bases). CDR1 and CDR2 (germline): SEHNR, FQNEAQ (reference sequence). This CDR3 has 12 amino acids. The germline V and J ends were trimmed by 7 bases and 8 bases, with 14 bases remaining between them. CDR3 nucleotides: TGTGCCAGCACCCGGGGAGGGGAAGGCTACACCTTC. The encoded protein is CASTRGGEGYTF.

This clonotype showed up many times. The chain is built from TRBV24-1 and TRBJ2-1, with 11 nucleotides matching TRBD1. J was trimmed by 8 bases and V by 4 bases; bases with no gene match: 6. From germline, CDR1 is KGHDR and CDR2 SFDVKD. The CDR3 length is 15 residues. The CDR3, as DNA: TGTGCCACCAGTGACAGGGACAGGGGGTATGATGAGCAGTTCTTC. It encodes CATSDRDRGYDEQFF.

As regards this clonotype: The junction and the germline gene differ at one end; a read error may be behind it. The rearrangement links TRBV5-5 to TRBJ2-1; D is perhaps TRBD1 or TRBD2 (5 bases each). CDR1 SGHKS and CDR2 YYEKEE come from the germline V gene (reference sequence). This CDR3 has 15 residues. CDR3 sequence (DNA): TGTGCCGGCAGCTTGGGACCAGGTCCCTACAATGAGCAGTTCTTC. This gives the protein CAGSLGPGPYNEQFF.

Notes on this clonotype: The junction shows a germline mismatch at one end, possibly a read error. In nucleotides, the CDR3 is TGTGCCACCAGAGACTCCACCGGGACAGGGGCCTACAATGAGCAGTTCTTT. Protein sequence: CATRDSTGTGAYNEQFF. The chain couples TRBV24-1 to TRBJ2-1; the match to TRBD1 covers 10 bases. The V gene's germline CDR1 is KGHDR and CDR2 SFDVKD. This CDR3 is built from 17 residues.

V is TRBV4-3 and J is TRBJ2-3; 7 bases fit TRBD2. This CDR3 is 15 amino acids long. Germline V gene sequence: CDR1 LGHNA, CDR2 YSLEER. J was trimmed by 1 base and V by 2 bases; bases with no gene match: 3. CDR3 amino acids: CASSQRGEGTDTQYF. The CDR3 DNA reads TGCGCCAGCAGCCAACGGGGGGAGGGCACAGATACGCAGTATTTT.

This chain uses TRBV5-1 with TRBJ2-3; TRBD2 matches 9 bases. V was pared by 4 bases and J by 2 bases, with 8 bases of the junction left unmatched. Germline V gene lookup returns CDR1 SGHRS and CDR2 YFSETQ. This CDR3 is 16 amino acids long. DNA of the CDR3: TGCGCCAGCAGCCCGGCGCGGACTAGCGTCACAGATACGCAGTATTTT. Its translation is CASSPARTSVTDTQYF.

This chain links TRBV6-2 or TRBV6-3 with TRBJ2-3; 11 positions agree with TRBD2. Germline V lookup: CDR1 MNHEY, CDR2 SVGEGT. Trimming cost V 0 bases and J 0 bases; bases outside gene matches: 11. The CDR3 length is 20 residues. The CDR3: CASSYSTTSGASFSTDTQYF. In DNA, the CDR3 is TGTGCCAGCAGTTACTCAACGACTAGCGGGGCAAGCTTTAGCACAGATACGCAGTATTTT.

The genes are TRBV7-8 and TRBJ2-3; either TRBD1 or TRBD2 may fit D (5 bases each). Trimming removed 1 base from V and 4 bases from J, with 15 bases in between. Germline CDR1 reads SGHVS; CDR2 reads FQNEAQ. CDR3 length equals 16 residues. This chain's CDR3 is CASSLEGTWGPDTQYF. DNA for the CDR3: TGTGCCAGCAGCTTAGAAGGGACCTGGGGCCCAGATACGCAGTATTTT.

The genes are TRBV7-2 and TRBJ1-4; possibly TRBD1 for D (5 bases). This CDR3 has 15 residues. V lost 0 bases, J lost 5 bases, and 10 bases lay in between. Germline V gene data show CDR1 as SGHTA and CDR2 as FQGNSA. CDR3 sequence (DNA): TGTGCCAGCAGCTTAGCCGGGGGAAACAATGAAAAACTGTTTTTT. It specifies CASSLAGGNNEKLFF. Full variable domain (rest looked up from reference TRBV7-2 and TRBJ1-4): GAGVSQSPSNKVTEKGKDVELRCDPISGHTALYWYRQSLGQGLEFLIYFQGNSAPDKSGLPSDRFSAERTGGSVSTLTIQRTQQEDSAVYLCASSLAGGNNEKLFFGSGTQLSVL.

This clonotype was seen a single time. This chain links TRBV6-6 with TRBJ2-4; D call uncertain. Germline CDR1 and CDR2: MNHNY and SVGAGI (reference sequence). Trimming took off 6 bases at V and 0 bases at J, with 15 bases between the two ends. The CDR3 covers 16 residues. CDR3 sequence: CASRNEFSLAKNIQYF. The CDR3 region has the DNA TGTGCCAGCAGAAACGAGTTCTCCTTAGCCAAAAACATTCAGTACTTC.

The chain carries TRBV28 and TRBJ1-2; D is perhaps TRBD1 (6 bases). The CDR3 length is 14 residues. Trimming pared 7 bases from V and 9 bases from J, leaving 21 bases between. Germline V lookup: CDR1 MDHEN, CDR2 SYDVKM. The CDR3 spells CASISGTSASRYTF. The CDR3 bases are TGTGCCAGCATCTCCGGGACATCGGCCTCTCGCTACACCTTC.

In this sample, this clonotype turned up a few times. V is TRBV7-2 and J is TRBJ1-2; D not certain. The germline V gene encodes CDR1 SGHTA and CDR2 FQGNSA. The length of the CDR3 is 15 residues. With 5 bases removed from V and 0 bases from J, the gap between germline ends came to 13 bases. The CDR3 DNA reads TGTGCCAGCAGCCCCTCGAGCGCAGCTAACTATGGCTACACCTTC. Protein: CASSPSSAANYGYTF.

This chain connects TRBV20-1 to TRBJ2-1, with 14 bases fitting TRBD2. The germline CDR1 and CDR2 sequences are DFQATT and SNEGSKA (reference sequence). The CDR3 extends over 15 amino acids. The junction had 5 bases not matched to a gene; V was cut back by 5 bases and J by 5 bases. The CDR3 reads CSASTSGGANNEQFF. The DNA of the CDR3 is TGCAGTGCTTCGACTAGCGGGGGGGCGAACAATGAGCAGTTCTTC.

This chain connects TRBV13 to TRBJ1-5, with TRBD1 as a possible D gene (5 bases). This CDR3 comprises 14 residues. V shed 4 bases and J shed 3 bases, with 10 bases lying between them. Germline V CDR1 and CDR2: PRHDT, FYEKMQ (reference sequence). CDR3 sequence reads: CASSSRQTNQPQHF. As DNA, the CDR3 is TGTGCCAGCAGCTCGAGACAGACCAATCAGCCCCAGCATTTT.

This clonotype was seen just once. The chain is built from TRBV14 and TRBJ2-1, with TRBD2 identical over 11 bases. The J call may be incorrect, as the DNA end agrees better with TRBJ2-7. This CDR3 comprises 19 residues. CDR1 and CDR2 from the germline V gene are SGHDN and FVKESK. CDR3 in amino acids: CASSQVFLGTSGIYNEQYF. The CDR3 DNA sequence: TGTGCCAGCAGCCAAGTTTTTTTAGGGACTAGCGGAATCTACAATGAGCAGTACTTC.

The chain links TRBV24-1 to TRBJ2-5, with D perhaps given as TRBD1 or TRBD2 (5 bases each). In germline, CDR1 is KGHDR, CDR2 SFDVKD. Between the trimmed V and J ends, which lost 5 bases and 1 base, there was a span of 7 bases. The CDR3 spans 13 residues. The CDR3 is CATSVGTQETQYF. The CDR3 DNA is TGTGCCACCAGTGTAGGGACCCAAGAGACCCAGTACTTC.

The rearrangement joins TRBV6-6 to TRBJ1-2, with a possible D match to TRBD1 (5 bases). With 10 bases removed from V and 2 bases from J, the gap between germline ends came to 14 bases. The CDR3 consists of 13 residues. From germline, CDR1 is MNHNY and CDR2 SVGAGI (reference sequence). Written as DNA, the CDR3 is TGTGCCACATTGGTTGGGGGGAACTATGGCTACACCTTC. Amino acid sequence: CATLVGGNYGYTF.